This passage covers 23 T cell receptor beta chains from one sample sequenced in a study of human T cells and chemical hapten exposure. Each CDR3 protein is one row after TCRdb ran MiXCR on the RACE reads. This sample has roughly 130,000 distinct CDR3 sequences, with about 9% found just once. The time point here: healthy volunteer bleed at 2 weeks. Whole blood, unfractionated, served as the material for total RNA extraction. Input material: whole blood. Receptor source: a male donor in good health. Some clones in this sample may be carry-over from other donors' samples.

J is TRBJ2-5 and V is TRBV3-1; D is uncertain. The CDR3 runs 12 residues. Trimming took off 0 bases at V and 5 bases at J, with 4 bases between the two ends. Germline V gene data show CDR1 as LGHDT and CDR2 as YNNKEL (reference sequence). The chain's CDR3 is CASSQDRETQYF. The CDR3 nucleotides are TGTGCCAGCAGCCAAGATCGGGAGACCCAGTACTTC.

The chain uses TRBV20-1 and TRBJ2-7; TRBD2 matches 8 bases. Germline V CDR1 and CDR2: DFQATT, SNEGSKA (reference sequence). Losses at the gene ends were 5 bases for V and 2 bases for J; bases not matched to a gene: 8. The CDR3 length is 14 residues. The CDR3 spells CSAPRLASPYEQYF. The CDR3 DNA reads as TGCAGTGCTCCCCGACTAGCGTCGCCCTACGAGCAGTACTTC.

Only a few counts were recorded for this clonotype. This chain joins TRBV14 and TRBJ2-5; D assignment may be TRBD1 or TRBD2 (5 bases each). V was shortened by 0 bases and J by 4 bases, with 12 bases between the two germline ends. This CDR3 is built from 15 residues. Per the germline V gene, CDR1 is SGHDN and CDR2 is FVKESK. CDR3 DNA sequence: TGTGCCAGCAGCCAAGAGGGAGAGGGGAGAGAGACCCAGTACTTC. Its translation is CASSQEGEGRETQYF.

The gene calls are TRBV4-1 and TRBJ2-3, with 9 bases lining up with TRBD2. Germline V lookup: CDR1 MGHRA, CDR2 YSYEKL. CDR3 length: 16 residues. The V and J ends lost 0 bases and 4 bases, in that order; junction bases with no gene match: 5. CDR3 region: CASSQDLAGGADTQYF. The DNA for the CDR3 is TGCGCCAGCAGCCAAGATCTGGCGGGGGGGGCAGATACGCAGTATTTT.

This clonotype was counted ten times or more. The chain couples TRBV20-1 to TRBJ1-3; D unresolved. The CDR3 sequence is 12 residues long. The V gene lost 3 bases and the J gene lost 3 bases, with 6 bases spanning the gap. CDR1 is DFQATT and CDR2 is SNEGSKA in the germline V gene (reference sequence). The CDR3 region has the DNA TGCAGTGCTAGGGTCGATGGAAACACCATATATTTT. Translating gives CSARVDGNTIYF.

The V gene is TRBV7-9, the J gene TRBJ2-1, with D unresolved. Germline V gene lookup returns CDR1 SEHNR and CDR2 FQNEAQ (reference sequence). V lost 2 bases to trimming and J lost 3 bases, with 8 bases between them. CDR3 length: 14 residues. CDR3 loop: CASSLKSSYNEQFF. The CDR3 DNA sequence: TGTGCCAGCAGCTTAAAATCCAGCTACAATGAGCAGTTCTTC.

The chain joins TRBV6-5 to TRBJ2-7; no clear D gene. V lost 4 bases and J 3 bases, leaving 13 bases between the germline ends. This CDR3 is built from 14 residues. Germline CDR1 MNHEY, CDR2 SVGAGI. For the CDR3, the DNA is TGTGCCAGCAGTTTCGGGCTGGAAGACTACGAGCAGTACTTC. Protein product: CASSFGLEDYEQYF.

For the CDR3, the DNA is TGTGCCAGCAGCTTGCCCCGTGACAGCGAGCAGTACTTC. Amino acid sequence: CASSLPRDSEQYF. V gene TRBV7-9 combines with J gene TRBJ2-7; maybe TRBD1 (5 bases). The V gene's germline CDR1 is SEHNR and CDR2 FQNEAQ (reference sequence). CDR3 length equals 13 residues. The V end lost 3 bases, the J end lost 6 bases, and 12 bases lay between the germline ends. Complete variable domain (other parts from reference TRBV7-9 and TRBJ2-7): DTGVSQNPRHKITKRGQNVTFRCDPISEHNRLYWYRQTLGQGPEFLTYFQNEAQLEKSRLLSDRFSAERPKGSFSTLEIQRTEQGDSAMYLCASSLPRDSEQYFGPGTRLTVT.

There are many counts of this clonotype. The CDR3, as DNA: TGTGCCAGCAGTTCCGGGGGCAATAGCAATCAGCCCCAGCATTTT. This codes for CASSSGGNSNQPQHF. This sequence joins TRBV27 and TRBJ1-5; TRBD1 is a possible D gene (6 bases). V lost 4 bases, J lost 0 bases, and 10 bases lay in between. The length of the CDR3 is 15 residues. Germline-derived CDR1 and CDR2 are MNHEY and SMNVEV (reference sequence).

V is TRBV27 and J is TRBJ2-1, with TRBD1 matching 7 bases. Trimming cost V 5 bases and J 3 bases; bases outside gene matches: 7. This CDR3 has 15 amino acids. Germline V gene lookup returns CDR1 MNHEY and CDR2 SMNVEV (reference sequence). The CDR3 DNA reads TGTGCCAGCAGTATCTCCGGACAGGTCTACAATGAGCAGTTCTTC. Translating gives CASSISGQVYNEQFF.

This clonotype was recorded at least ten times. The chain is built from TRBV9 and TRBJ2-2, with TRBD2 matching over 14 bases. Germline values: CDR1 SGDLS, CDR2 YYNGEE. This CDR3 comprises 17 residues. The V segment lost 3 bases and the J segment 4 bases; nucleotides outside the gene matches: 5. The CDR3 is CASSAPGLAGGTGELFF. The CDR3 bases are TGTGCCAGCAGCGCTCCTGGACTAGCGGGAGGCACCGGGGAGCTGTTTTTT.

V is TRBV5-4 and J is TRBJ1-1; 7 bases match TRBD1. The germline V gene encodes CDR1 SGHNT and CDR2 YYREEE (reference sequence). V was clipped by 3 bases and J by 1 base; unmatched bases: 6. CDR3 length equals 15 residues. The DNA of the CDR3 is TGTGCCAGCAGCTCAAATACAGGGGAGAACACTGAAGCTTTCTTT. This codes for CASSSNTGENTEAFF.

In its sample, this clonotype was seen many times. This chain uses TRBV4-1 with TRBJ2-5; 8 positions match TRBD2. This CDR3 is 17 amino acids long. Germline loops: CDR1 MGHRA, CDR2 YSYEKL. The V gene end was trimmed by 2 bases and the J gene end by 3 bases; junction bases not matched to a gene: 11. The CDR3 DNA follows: TGCGCCAGCAGCCAAATCACAGGCGGGAGGACGAAAGAGACCCAGTACTTC. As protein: CASSQITGGRTKETQYF.

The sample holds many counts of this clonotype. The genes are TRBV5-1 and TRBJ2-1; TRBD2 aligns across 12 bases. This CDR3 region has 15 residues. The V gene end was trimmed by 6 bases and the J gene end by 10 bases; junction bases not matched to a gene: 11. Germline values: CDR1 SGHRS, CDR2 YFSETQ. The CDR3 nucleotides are TGCGCCAGCAAAAGGACTAGCGGGGATTACGAGGAGCAGTTCTTC. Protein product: CASKRTSGDYEEQFF.

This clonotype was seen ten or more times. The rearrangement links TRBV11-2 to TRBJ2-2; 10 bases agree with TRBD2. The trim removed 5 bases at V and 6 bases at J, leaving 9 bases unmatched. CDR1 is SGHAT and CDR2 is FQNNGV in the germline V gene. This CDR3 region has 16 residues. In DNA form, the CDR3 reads TGTGCCAGCAGCCCTCTTCTAGCGGGAGTCCCCGGGGAGCTGTTTTTT. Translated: CASSPLLAGVPGELFF.

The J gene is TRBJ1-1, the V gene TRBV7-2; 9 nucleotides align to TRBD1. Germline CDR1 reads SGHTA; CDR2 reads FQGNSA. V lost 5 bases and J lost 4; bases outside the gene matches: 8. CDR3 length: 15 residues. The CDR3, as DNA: TGTGCCAGCAGCCCACTACAGGGGGCAAGCACTGAAGCTTTCTTT. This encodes CASSPLQGASTEAFF.

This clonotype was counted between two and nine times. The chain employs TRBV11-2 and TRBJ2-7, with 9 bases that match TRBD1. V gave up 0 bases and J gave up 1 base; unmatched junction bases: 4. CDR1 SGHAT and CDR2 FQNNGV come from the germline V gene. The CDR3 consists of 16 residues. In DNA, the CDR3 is TGTGCCAGCAGCTTAGAGGGACAGGGTGGGTCCTACGAGCAGTACTTC. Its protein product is CASSLEGQGGSYEQYF.

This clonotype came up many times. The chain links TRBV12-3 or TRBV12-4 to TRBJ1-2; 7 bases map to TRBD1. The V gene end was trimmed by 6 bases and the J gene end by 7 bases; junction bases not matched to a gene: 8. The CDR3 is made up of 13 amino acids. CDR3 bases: TGTGCCAGCAGCTCGGGACAGCTTTTTGGCTACACCTTC. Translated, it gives CASSSGQLFGYTF.

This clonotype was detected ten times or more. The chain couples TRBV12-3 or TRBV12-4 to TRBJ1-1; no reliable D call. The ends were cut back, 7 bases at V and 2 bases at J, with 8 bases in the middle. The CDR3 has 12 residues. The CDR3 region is CASKSDNTEAFF. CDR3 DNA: TGTGCCAGCAAGTCGGATAACACTGAAGCTTTCTTT.

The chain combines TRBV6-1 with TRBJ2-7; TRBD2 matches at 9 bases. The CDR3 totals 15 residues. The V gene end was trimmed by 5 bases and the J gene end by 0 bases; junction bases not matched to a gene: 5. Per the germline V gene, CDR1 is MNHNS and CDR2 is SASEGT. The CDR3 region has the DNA TGTGCCAGCAGTTTAGCGGGAGCCCCCTCCTACGAGCAGTACTTC. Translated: CASSLAGAPSYEQYF.

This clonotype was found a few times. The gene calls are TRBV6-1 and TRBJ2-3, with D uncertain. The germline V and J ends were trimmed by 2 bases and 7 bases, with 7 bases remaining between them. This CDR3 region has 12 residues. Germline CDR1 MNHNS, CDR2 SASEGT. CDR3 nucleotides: TGTGCCAGCAGTGAACAAGATTATACGCAGTATTTT. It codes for CASSEQDYTQYF.

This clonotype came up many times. The CDR3: CSVQLRTGRTGELFF. For the CDR3, the DNA is TGCAGCGTTCAACTACGGACAGGTCGCACCGGGGAGCTGTTTTTT. This chain links TRBV29-1 with TRBJ2-2; 7 bases are a match to TRBD1. The ends lost 5 bases at V and 4 bases at J; junction bases unmatched: 10. The CDR3 has 15 amino acids. CDR1 SQVTM and CDR2 ANQGSEA come from the germline V gene.

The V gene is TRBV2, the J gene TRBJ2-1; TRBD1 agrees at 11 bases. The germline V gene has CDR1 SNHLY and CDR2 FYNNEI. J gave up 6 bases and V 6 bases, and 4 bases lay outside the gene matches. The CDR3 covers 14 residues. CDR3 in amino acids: CASRGTGGRNEQFF. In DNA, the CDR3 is TGTGCCAGCAGGGGGACAGGGGGACGCAATGAGCAGTTCTTC.